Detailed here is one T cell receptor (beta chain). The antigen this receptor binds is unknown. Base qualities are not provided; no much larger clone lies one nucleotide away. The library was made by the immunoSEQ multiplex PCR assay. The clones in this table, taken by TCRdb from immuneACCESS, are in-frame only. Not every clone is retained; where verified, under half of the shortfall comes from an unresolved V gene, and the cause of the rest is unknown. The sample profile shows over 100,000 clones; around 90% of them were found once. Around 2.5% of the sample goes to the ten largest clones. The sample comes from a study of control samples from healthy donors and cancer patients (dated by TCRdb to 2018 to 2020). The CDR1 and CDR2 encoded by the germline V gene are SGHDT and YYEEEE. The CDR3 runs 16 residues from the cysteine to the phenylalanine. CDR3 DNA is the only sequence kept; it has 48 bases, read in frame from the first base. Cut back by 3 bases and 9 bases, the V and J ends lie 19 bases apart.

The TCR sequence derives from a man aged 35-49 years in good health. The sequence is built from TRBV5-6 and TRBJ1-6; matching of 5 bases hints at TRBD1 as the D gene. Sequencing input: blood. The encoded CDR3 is CASSWDEEGEGSPLHF. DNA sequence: TGTGCCAGCAGCTGGGACGAGGAGGGCGAGGGTTCACCCCTCCACTTT.